Detailed here is one T cell receptor (beta chain). Its specificity is not known. This entry is derived from a study of T cell responses to AZD1222 COVID-19 vaccine. The protocol was immunoSEQ multiplex PCR, while the TCRdb copy is restricted to in-frame clones and leaves out a portion. The data contain 150,000 to 200,000 clones, 90% of them singletons. Regarding the study as a whole: Scientists sampled the repertoires only once the peak T cell response had passed.

The CDR3 covers 17 residues. V lost 3 bases to trimming and J lost 3 bases, with 15 bases between them. Germline CDR1 is LNHDA and CDR2 is SQIVND (reference sequence). The V call is TRBV19, the J call TRBJ1-6; D is undetermined. The clonotype originates from an adult who received the AZD1222 COVID-19 vaccine. The material sequenced was peripheral blood, taken 28 days after the second AZD1222 dose. Here the CDR3 reads CASSISGPAGYNSPLHF. CDR3 coding DNA: TGTGCCAGTAGTATCTCCGGGCCGGCCGGCTATAATTCACCCCTCCACTTT.